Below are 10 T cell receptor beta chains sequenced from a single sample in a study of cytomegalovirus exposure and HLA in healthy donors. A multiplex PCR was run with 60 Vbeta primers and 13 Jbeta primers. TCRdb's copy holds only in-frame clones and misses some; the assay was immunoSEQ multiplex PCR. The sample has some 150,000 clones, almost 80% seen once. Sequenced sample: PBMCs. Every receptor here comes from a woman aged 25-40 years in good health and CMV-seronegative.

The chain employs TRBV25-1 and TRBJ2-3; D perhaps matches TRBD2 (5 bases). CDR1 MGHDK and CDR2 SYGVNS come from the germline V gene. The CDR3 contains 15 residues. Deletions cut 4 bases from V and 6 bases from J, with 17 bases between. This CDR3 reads CASSVPGIFGDTQYF. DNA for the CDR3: TGTGCCAGCAGTGTCCCCGGGATCTTTGGGGATACGCAGTATTTT.

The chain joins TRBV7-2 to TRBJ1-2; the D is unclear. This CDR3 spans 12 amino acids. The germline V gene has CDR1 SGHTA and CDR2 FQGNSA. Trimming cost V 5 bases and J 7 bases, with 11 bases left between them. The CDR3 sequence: CASSHKAGGYTF. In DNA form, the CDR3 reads TGTGCCAGCAGCCACAAGGCGGGTGGCTACACCTTC.

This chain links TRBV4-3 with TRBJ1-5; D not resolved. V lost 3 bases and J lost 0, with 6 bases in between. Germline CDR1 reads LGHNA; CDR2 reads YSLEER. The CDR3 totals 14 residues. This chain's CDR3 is CASSHDTSNQPQHF. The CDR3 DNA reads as TGCGCCAGCAGCCATGACACTAGCAATCAGCCCCAGCATTTT.

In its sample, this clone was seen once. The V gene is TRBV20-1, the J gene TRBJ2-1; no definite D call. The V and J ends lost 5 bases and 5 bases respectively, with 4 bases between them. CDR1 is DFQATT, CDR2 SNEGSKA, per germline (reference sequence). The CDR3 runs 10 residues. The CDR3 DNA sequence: TGCAGTGCTGCTAACAATGAGCAGTTCTTC. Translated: CSAANNEQFF.

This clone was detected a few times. The CDR3 DNA follows: TGTGCCAGCAGCTCGTTGACAGGCAGTGTAGGCGAGCAGTACTTC. Its protein is CASSSLTGSVGEQYF. This chain connects TRBV7-6 to TRBJ2-7; perhaps TRBD1 as D (6 bases). CDR1 and CDR2 from the germline V gene are SGHVS and FNYEAQ. CDR3 length: 15 residues. With 4 bases removed from V and 6 bases from J, the gap between germline ends came to 19 bases. Looking up the rest from reference TRBV7-6 and TRBJ2-7 gives the full variable domain: GAGVSQSPRYKVTKRGQDVALRCDPISGHVSLYWYRQALGQGPEFLTYFNYEAQQDKSGLPNDRFSAERPEGSISTLTIQRTEQRDSAMYRCASSSLTGSVGEQYFGPGTRLTVT.

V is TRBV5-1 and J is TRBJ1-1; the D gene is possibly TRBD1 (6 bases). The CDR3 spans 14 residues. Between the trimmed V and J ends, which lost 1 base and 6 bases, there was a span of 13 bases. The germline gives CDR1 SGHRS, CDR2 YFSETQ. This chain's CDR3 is CASSLIQQGSEAFF. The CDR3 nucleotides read TGCGCCAGCAGCTTGATTCAACAGGGCTCTGAAGCTTTCTTT.

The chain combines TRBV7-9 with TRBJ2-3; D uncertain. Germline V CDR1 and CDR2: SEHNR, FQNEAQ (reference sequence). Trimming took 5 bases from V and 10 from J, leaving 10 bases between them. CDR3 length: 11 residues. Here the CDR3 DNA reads TGTGCCAGCAGCCATCCCATTCCGCAGTATTTT. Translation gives CASSHPIPQYF.

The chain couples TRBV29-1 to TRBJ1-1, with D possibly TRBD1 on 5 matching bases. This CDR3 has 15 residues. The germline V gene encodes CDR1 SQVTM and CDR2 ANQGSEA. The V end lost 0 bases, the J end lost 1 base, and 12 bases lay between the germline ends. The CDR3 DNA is TGCAGCGTTGAAGAATGGGGCACCAAGAACACTGAAGCTTTCTTT. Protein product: CSVEEWGTKNTEAFF.

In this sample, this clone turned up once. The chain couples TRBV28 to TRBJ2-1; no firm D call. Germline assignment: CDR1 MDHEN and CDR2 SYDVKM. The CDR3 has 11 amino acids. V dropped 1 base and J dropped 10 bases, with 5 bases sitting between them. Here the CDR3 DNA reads TGTGCCAGCAGTTTATTAGCAGAGCAGTTCTTC. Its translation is CASSLLAEQFF. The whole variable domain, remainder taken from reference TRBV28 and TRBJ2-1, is DVKVTQSSRYLVKRTGEKVFLECVQDMDHENMFWYRQDPGLGLRLIYFSYDVKMKEKGDIPEGYSVSREKKERFSLILESASTNQTSMYLCASSLLAEQFFGPGTRLTVL.

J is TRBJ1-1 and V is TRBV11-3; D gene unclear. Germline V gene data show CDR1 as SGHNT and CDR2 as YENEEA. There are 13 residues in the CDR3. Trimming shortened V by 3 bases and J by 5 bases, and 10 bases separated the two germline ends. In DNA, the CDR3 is TGTGCCAGCAGCTTGAGGCGGGAAACTGAAGCTTTCTTT. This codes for CASSLRRETEAFF.